By share, the clone carrying this TCR beta chain counts as medium-sized. Antigen specificity is unknown. No patient had received any treatment before thyroid surgery. The source of the sample is a study of metastatic and nonmetastatic thyroid tumors. Study-wide context: Comparative analysis of repertoires was undertaken across blood and tumor or nodule tissue obtained from malignant and benign thyroid patients. Study outcomes and limitations: Across blood and tumor, TCR beta diversity in malignant thyroid tumors was reportedly significantly higher than in benign nodules.

In the original processing: Construction of a distant-metastasis classifier for papillary thyroid cancer relied on CDR3 differences across clinicopathological groups. TCRdb re-called the PCR reads via MiXCR. TCRdb, rather than the study authors, made the V and J calls. The table records about 16,000 clones, 31% of them present only once. The source of this sequence is a female donor with papillary thyroid cancer or a benign thyroid nodule (not recorded which). Some clones in this sample may be carry-over from other donors' samples. Material: blood.

CDR3 region: CASSWDSNQPQHF. CDR3 bases: TGTGCCAGCAGTTGGGATAGCAATCAGCCCCAGCATTTT. This rearrangement joins TRBV2 to TRBJ1-5; D gene uncertain. The CDR3 has 13 amino acids. Germline V gene sequence: CDR1 SNHLY, CDR2 FYNNEI. With 5 bases removed from V and 0 bases from J, the gap between germline ends came to 5 bases.